Here is one TCR beta chain with its context. The source of the sample is a study of blood T cell repertoires in COVID-19. About the study: PBMCs, B-cell-depleted T cells, or T cells provided the cDNA or gDNA that made up the material.

Germline V gene sequence: CDR1 SGHAT, CDR2 FQNNGV. Trimming took 5 bases from V and 10 from J, leaving 11 bases between them. This CDR3 has 11 amino acids. This table comes from immunoSEQ multiplex PCR, and its TCRdb copy is limited to in-frame clones, with some not included. This sample carries 100,000 to 150,000 clones, about 80% of them seen once, and the ten largest clones take less than 20%. The clonotype originates from a woman aged 50 to 65 with acute or convalescent COVID-19. V usage is TRBV11-2 and J usage is TRBJ1-1; D unresolved. Sample: peripheral blood. CDR3 in amino acids: CASSITQVAFF. The CDR3 DNA is TGTGCCAGCAGCATTACTCAGGTAGCTTTCTTT.